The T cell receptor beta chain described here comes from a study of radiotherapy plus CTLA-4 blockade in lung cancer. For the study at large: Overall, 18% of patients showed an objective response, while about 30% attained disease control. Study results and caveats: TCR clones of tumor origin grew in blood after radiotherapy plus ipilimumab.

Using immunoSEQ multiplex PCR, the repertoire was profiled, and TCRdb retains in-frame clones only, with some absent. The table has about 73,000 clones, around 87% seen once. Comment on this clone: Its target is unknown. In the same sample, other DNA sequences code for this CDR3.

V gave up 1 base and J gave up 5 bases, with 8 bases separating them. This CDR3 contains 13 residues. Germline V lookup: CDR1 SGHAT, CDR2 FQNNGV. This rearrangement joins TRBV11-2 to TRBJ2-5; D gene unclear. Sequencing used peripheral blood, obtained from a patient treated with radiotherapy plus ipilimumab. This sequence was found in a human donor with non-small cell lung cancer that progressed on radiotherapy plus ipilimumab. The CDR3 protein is CASSLGPQETQYF. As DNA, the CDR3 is TGTGCCAGCAGCTTAGGGCCCCAGGAGACCCAGTACTTC.